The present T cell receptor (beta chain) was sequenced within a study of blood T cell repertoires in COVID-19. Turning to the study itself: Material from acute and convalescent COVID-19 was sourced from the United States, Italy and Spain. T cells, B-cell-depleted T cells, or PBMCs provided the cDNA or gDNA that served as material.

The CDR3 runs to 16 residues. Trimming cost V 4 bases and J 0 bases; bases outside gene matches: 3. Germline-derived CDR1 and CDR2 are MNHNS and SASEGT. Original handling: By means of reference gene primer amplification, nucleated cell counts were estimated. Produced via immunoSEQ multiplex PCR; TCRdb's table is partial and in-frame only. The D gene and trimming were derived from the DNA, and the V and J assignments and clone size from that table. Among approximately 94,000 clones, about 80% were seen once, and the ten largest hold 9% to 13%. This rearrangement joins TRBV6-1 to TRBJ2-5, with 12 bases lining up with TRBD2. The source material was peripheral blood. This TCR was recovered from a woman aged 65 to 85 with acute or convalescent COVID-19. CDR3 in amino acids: CASSAGTSGYQETQYF. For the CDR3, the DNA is TGTGCCAGCAGTGCCGGGACTAGCGGGTACCAAGAGACCCAGTACTTC.